The sequence of this T cell receptor beta chain was determined in a study of post-analysis software for immune sequencing data. Findings and caveats of the study: Patients showed TRBV5-6, TRBV5-1 and TRBV20-1 among 4 or 5 TRBV segments more frequent than in controls. By F measure, strong co-clustering occurred among samples prepared in the same batch.

CDR3 length equals 13 residues. J gave up 2 bases and V 5 bases, and 2 bases lay outside the gene matches. The germline CDR1 and CDR2 sequences are MNHEY and SVGAGI. As for this clonotype: Its antigen remains unidentified.

The library was made from cDNA and included unique molecular identifiers. Roughly 500,000 cDNA molecules were obtained per 1 to 10 million input T cells. TCRdb re-called the PCR reads with MiXCR, one entry per CDR3 protein. The sample comprises almost 700,000 distinct CDR3 sequences, 59% of which are singletons, and 11% rests with the top ten. Sequenced material: blood. The sequence was obtained from a girl aged 2 to 9 with multiple sclerosis. The gene calls are TRBV6-5 and TRBJ2-7; 8 bases fit TRBD2. DNA for the CDR3: TGTGCCAGCAGTCGGGGGGGCACCTACGAGCAGTACTTC. It yields the protein CASSRGGTYEQYF.